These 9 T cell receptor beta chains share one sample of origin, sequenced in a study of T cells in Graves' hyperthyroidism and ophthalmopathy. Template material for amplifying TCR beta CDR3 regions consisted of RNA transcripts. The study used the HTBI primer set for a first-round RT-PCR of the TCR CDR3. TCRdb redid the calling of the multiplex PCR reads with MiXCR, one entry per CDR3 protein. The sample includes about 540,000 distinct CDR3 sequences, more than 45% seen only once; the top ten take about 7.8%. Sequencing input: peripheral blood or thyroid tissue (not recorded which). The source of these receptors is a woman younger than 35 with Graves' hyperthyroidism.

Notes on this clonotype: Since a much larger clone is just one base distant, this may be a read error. CDR3 nucleotides: TGTGTCAGCAGTTACGGGTCCTATGGCTACACCTTC. It specifies CVSSYGSYGYTF. This rearrangement joins TRBV25-1 to TRBJ1-2, with no clear D. This CDR3 comprises 12 residues. The germline gives CDR1 MGHDK, CDR2 SYGVNS.

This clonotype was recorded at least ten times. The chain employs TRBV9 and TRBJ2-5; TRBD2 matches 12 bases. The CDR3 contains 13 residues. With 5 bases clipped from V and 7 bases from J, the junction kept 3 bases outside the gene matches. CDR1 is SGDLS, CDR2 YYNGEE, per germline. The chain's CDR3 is CASSASGRGTQYF. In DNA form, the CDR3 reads TGTGCCAGCAGTGCTAGCGGGAGGGGGACCCAGTACTTC.

Here the CDR3 reads CASSELINSLQPQHF. CDR3 sequence (DNA): TGTGCCAGCAGTGAATTAATTAACAGCCTTCAGCCCCAGCATTTT. This rearrangement joins TRBV6-1 to TRBJ1-5; D is ambiguous. This CDR3 has 15 amino acids. Germline V lookup: CDR1 MNHNS, CDR2 SASEGT. The ends were cut back, 2 bases at V and 6 bases at J, with 14 bases in the middle.

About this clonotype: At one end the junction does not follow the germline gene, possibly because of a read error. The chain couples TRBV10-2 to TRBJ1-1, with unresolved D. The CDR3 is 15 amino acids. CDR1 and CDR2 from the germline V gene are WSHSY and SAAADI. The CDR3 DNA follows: TGTGCCAGCAGTTATATCGCAGCGTCGGACACTGAAGCTTTCTTT. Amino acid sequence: CASSYIAASDTEAFF.

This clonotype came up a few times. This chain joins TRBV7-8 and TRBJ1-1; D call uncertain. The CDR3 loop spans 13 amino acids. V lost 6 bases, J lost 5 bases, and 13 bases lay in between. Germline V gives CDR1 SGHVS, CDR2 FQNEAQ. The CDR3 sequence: CASSTPGRTEAFF. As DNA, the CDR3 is TGTGCCAGCAGTACCCCGGGTAGGACTGAAGCTTTCTTT.

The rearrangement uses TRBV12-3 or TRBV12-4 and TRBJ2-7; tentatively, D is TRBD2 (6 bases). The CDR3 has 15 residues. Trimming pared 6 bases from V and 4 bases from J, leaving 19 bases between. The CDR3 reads CASSQGREKVYEQYF. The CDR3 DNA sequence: TGTGCCAGCAGCCAGGGTCGGGAGAAAGTGTACGAGCAGTACTTC.

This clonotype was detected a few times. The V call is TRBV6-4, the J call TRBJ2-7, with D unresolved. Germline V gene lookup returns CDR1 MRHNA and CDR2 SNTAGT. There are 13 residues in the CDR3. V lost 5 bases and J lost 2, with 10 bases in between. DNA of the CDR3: TGTGCCAGCAGTTATAACGATGCCTACGAGCAGTACTTC. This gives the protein CASSYNDAYEQYF.

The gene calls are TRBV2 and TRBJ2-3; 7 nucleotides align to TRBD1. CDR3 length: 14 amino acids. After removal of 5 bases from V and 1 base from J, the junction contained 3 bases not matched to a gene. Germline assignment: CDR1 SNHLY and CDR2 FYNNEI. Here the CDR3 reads CASSFQGGTDTQYF. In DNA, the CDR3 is TGTGCCAGCAGTTTTCAGGGGGGCACAGATACGCAGTATTTT.

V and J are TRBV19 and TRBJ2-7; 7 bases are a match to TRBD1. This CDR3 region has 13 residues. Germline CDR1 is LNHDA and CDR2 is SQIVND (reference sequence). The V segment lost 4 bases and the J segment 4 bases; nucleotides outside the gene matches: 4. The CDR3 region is CASSKQGEYEQYF. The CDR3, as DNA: TGTGCCAGTAGTAAGCAGGGGGAGTACGAGCAGTACTTC.